This T cell receptor beta chain was retrieved from a study of T cells expressing NK-cell markers. TCRdb derives one entry per CDR3 protein from the 5' RACE reads, leaving out DNA. The specimen's table records about 390,000 distinct CDR3 sequences. The material sequenced was blood T cells: a sorted CD56 or NKG2C T cell subset, CD4+ or CD8+ T cells, or bulk PBMC T cells (not recorded which). This TCR was recovered from a woman aged 45-65 years in good health.

This CDR3 reads CASSYGLRNTGELFF. This rearrangement joins TRBV6-6 to TRBJ2-2. From germline, CDR1 is MNHNY and CDR2 SVGAGI (reference sequence). CDR3 length equals 15 residues.